These 8 T cell receptor beta chains originate from one sample sequenced in a study of T cells in Graves' hyperthyroidism and ophthalmopathy. What was amplified from RNA transcripts were TCR beta CDR3 regions. TCR CDR3 underwent first-round RT-PCR with the HTBI primer set. TCRdb reprocessed the multiplex PCR reads via MiXCR and lists one record per CDR3 protein. The sample shows 350,000 to 400,000 distinct CDR3 sequences, approximately 19% of them seen only once. The sequenced sample was blood. The source of these receptors is a woman between 18 and 30 years old with Graves' hyperthyroidism.

The table lists this clonotype with many counts. The rearrangement links TRBV9 to TRBJ1-3, with D possibly matching TRBD1 (5 bases). CDR3 size: 15 residues. Trimming shortened V by 2 bases and J by 0 bases, and 9 bases separated the two germline ends. Germline V gene sequence: CDR1 SGDLS, CDR2 YYNGEE. The CDR3 protein is CASSVTGHSGNTIYF. CDR3 bases: TGTGCCAGCAGCGTCACAGGACACTCTGGAAACACCATATATTTT.

The chain combines TRBV5-1 with TRBJ2-4; maybe TRBD1 (5 bases). Germline lookup yields CDR1 SGHRS and CDR2 YFSETQ. With 4 bases removed from V and 7 bases from J, the gap between germline ends came to 15 bases. The CDR3 runs to 14 residues. CDR3 sequence: CASSIQTEKNIQYF. DNA for the CDR3: TGCGCCAGCAGCATACAGACAGAGAAGAACATTCAGTACTTC. Full variable domain (outside the CDR3, taken from reference TRBV5-1 and TRBJ2-4): KAGVTQTPRYLIKTRGQQVTLSCSPISGHRSVSWYQQTPGQGLQFLFEYFSETQRNKGNFPGRFSGRQFSNSRSEMNVSTLELGDSALYLCASSIQTEKNIQYFGAGTRLSVL.

This clonotype has a count of ten or more. CDR3: CASSLGHRVNKGEQYF. CDR3 DNA sequence: TGTGCCAGCAGCTTAGGTCACAGGGTGAATAAGGGCGAGCAGTACTTC. This rearrangement joins TRBV11-2 to TRBJ2-7; D may be TRBD1 (6 bases). V was pared by 1 base and J by 6 bases, with 19 bases between. CDR3 length: 16 amino acids. Germline CDR1 and CDR2: SGHAT and FQNNGV.

This clonotype was observed many times. The V and J genes are TRBV19 and TRBJ1-1, with 7 nucleotides matching TRBD1. CDR1 is LNHDA, CDR2 SQIVND, per germline (reference sequence). The junction had 0 bases not matched to a gene; V was cut back by 2 bases and J by 0 bases. The CDR3 loop spans 14 amino acids. The CDR3 DNA reads TGTGCCAGTAGTATACAGGGGGTGAACACTGAAGCTTTCTTT. Translated: CASSIQGVNTEAFF. The full variable domain, its missing parts supplied by reference TRBV19 and TRBJ1-1, is DGGITQSPKYLFRKEGQNVTLSCEQNLNHDAMYWYRQDPGQGLRLIYYSQIVNDFQKGDIAEGYSVSREKKESFPLTVTSAQKNPTAFYLCASSIQGVNTEAFFGQGTRLTVV.

This clonotype was seen repeatedly, ten times or more. The chain recombines TRBV24-1 with TRBJ1-3; D gene unclear. Germline CDR1 is KGHDR and CDR2 is SFDVKD. Trimming took 7 bases from V and 2 from J, leaving 5 bases between them. CDR3 length: 12 amino acids. CDR3 loop: CATSQAGNTIYF. In DNA form, the CDR3 reads TGTGCCACCAGCCAGGCTGGAAACACCATATATTTT.

This clonotype appeared many times. The chain links TRBV2 to TRBJ1-1; 7 bases fit TRBD1. CDR1 is SNHLY, CDR2 FYNNEI, per germline. CDR3 size: 13 residues. Unmatched junction bases numbered 9, after V lost 8 bases and J lost 6 bases. The CDR3 loop reads CASGTVSRAEAFF. In DNA form, the CDR3 reads TGTGCCAGCGGGACAGTTTCAAGGGCTGAAGCTTTCTTT. Supplemented by reference TRBV2 and TRBJ1-1, the full variable domain reads EPEVTQTPSHQVTQMGQEVILRCVPISNHLYFYWYRQILGQKVEFLVSFYNNEISEKSEIFDDQFSVERPDGSNFTLKIRSTKLEDSAMYFCASGTVSRAEAFFGQGTRLTVV.

This clonotype was detected ten times or more. This chain links TRBV6-1 with TRBJ1-2; D is unresolved. The germline gives CDR1 MNHNS, CDR2 SASEGT. V lost 11 bases to trimming and J lost 2 bases, with 9 bases between them. The CDR3 covers 11 residues. The CDR3 nucleotides read TGTGCCGCGGGCCAAAACTATGGCTACACCTTC. This gives the protein CAAGQNYGYTF.

This clonotype was counted at least ten times. This chain uses TRBV3-1 with TRBJ1-1; D call uncertain. The CDR3 runs to 18 residues. The germline V and J ends were trimmed by 1 base and 4 bases, with 22 bases remaining between them. Per germline, CDR1 LGHDT and CDR2 YNNKEL (reference sequence). The CDR3 protein is CASSQVGRRATGGTEAFF. DNA for the CDR3: TGTGCCAGCAGCCAAGTCGGTCGAAGGGCTACCGGAGGCACTGAAGCTTTCTTT.